One TCR beta chain is described in this entry. This entry comes from a study of blood T cell repertoires in COVID-19. Authors' processing steps: Estimated nucleated cell counts came from reference gene primer amplification. Profiling relied on immunoSEQ multiplex PCR, and the TCRdb table lists in-frame clones only, not all of them. That table is the source of V, J and clone size, and D and trimming were worked out from the DNA. The table lists some 110,000 clones, roughly 79% of them singletons. Trimming removed 2 bases from V and 3 bases from J, with 7 bases in between. The CDR3 runs 14 residues. Germline V lookup: CDR1 ENHRY, CDR2 SYGVKD.

V gene TRBV10-3 combines with J gene TRBJ2-2; D is uncertain. What was sequenced was peripheral blood. This clonotype originated in a woman between 65 and 79 years old with acute or convalescent COVID-19. As DNA, the CDR3 is TGTGCCATCAGTGAGGTTGAGGACACCGGGGAGCTGTTTTTT. This codes for CAISEVEDTGELFF.